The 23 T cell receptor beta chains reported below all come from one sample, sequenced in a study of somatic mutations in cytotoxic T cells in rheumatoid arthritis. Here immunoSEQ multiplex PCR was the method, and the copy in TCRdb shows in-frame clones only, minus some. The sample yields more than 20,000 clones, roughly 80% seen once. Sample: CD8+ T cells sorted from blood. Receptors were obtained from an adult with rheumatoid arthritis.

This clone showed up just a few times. In DNA form, the CDR3 reads TGTGCCAGCAGCTTGGTGGCAGGGGCACTGTACGAGCAGTACTTC. This sequence encodes CASSLVAGALYEQYF. The chain links TRBV5-8 to TRBJ2-7; the D gene is possibly TRBD1 (6 bases). From germline, CDR1 is SGHTS and CDR2 YDEGEE. The CDR3 loop spans 15 amino acids. Trimming cost V 0 bases and J 4 bases, with 14 bases left between them.

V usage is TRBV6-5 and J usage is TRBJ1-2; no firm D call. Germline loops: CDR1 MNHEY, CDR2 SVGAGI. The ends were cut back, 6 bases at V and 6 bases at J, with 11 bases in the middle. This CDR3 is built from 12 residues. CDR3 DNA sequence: TGTGCCAGCAGGTCCGGTGGGGATGGCTACACCTTC. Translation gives CASRSGGDGYTF.

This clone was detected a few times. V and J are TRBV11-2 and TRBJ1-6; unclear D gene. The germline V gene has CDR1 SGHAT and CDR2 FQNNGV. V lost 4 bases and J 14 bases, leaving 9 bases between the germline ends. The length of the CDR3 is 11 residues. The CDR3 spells CASSYGRALHF. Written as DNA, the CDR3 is TGTGCCAGCAGCTATGGGAGGGCCCTCCACTTT. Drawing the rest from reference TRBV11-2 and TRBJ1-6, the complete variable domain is EAGVAQSPRYKIIEKRQSVAFWCNPISGHATLYWYQQILGQGPKLLIQFQNNGVVDDSQLPKDRFSAERLKGVDSTLKIQPAKLEDSAVYLCASSYGRALHFGNGTRLTVT.

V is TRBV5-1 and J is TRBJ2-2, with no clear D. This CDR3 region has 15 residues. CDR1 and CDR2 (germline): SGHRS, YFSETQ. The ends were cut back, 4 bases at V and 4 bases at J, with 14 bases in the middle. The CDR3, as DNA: TGCGCCAGCAGCCCGACAACTTGGCTCACCGGGGAGCTGTTTTTT. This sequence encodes CASSPTTWLTGELFF. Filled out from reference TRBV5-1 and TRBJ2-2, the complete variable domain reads KAGVTQTPRYLIKTRGQQVTLSCSPISGHRSVSWYQQTPGQGLQFLFEYFSETQRNKGNFPGRFSGRQFSNSRSEMNVSTLELGDSALYLCASSPTTWLTGELFFGEGSRLTVL.

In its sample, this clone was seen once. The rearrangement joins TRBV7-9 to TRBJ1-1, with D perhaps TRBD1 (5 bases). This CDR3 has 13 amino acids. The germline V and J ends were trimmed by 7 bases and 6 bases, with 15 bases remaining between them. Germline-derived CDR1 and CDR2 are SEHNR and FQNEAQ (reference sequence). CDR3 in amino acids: CASTVGDDSEAFF. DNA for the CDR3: TGTGCCAGCACCGTGGGGGACGATTCTGAAGCTTTCTTT.

DNA for the CDR3: TGTGCCAGCAGTTTATTTTCGCGGGACAATGAAAAACTGTTTTTT. Amino acids: CASSLFSRDNEKLFF. The gene calls are TRBV27 and TRBJ1-4, with TRBD1 as a possible D gene (5 bases). Germline V gene sequence: CDR1 MNHEY, CDR2 SMNVEV (reference sequence). The CDR3 length is 15 residues. Deletions cut 1 base from V and 5 bases from J, with 11 bases between.

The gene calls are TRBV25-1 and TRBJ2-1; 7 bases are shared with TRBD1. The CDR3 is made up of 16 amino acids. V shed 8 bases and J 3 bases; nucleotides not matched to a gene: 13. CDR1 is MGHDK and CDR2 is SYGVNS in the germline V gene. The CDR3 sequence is CASGSEGGIGYNEQFF. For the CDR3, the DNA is TGTGCCAGCGGGAGCGAAGGGGGCATCGGCTACAATGAGCAGTTCTTC.

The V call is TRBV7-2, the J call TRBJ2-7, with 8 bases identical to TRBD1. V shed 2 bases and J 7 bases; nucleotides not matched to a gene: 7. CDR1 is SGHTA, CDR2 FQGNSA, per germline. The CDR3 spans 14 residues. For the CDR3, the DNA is TGTGCCAGCAGCTTAACAGGGGGGTTACGGGAGCAGTACTTC. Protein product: CASSLTGGLREQYF.

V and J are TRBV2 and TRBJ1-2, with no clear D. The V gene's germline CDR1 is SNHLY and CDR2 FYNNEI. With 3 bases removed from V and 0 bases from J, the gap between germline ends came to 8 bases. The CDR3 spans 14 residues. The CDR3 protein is CASSDLIANYGYTF. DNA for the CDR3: TGTGCCAGCAGTGACCTAATAGCTAACTATGGCTACACCTTC.

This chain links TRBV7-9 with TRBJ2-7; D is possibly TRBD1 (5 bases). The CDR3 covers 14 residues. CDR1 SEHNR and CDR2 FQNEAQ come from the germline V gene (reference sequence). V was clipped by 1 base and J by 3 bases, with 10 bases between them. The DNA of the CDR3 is TGTGCCAGCAGCTTAGTCAGGGCCGACTACGAGCAGTACTTC. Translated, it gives CASSLVRADYEQYF.

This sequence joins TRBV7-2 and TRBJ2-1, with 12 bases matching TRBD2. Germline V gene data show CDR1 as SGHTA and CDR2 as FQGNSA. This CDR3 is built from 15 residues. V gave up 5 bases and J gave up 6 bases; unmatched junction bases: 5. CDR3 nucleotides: TGTGCCAGCAGCCTGAGGACTAGCGGGGCCAATGAGCAGTTCTTC. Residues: CASSLRTSGANEQFF.

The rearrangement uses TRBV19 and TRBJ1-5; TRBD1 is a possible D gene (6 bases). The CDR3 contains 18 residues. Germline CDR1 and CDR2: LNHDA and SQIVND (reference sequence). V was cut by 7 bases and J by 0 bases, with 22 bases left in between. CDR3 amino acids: CASTPEGVPYYSNQPQHF. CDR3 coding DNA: TGTGCCAGTACTCCCGAGGGGGTCCCCTATTATAGCAATCAGCCCCAGCATTTT.

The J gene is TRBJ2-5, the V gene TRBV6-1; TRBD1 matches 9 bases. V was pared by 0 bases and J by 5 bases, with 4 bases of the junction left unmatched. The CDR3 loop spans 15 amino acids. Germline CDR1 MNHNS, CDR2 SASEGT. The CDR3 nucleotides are TGTGCCAGCAGTGAAGCGGCTGGGACAGGGGAGACCCAGTACTTC. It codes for CASSEAAGTGETQYF.

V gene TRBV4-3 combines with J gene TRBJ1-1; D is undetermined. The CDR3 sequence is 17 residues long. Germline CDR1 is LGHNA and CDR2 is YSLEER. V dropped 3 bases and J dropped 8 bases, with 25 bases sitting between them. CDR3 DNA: TGCGCCAGCAGCCAGACCCCGGGTGGGTTTGCTCGCCCGGAAGCTTTCTTT. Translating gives CASSQTPGGFARPEAFF.

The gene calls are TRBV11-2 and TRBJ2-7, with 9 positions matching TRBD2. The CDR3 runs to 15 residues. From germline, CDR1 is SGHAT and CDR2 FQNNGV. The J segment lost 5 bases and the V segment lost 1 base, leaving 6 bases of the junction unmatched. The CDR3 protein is CASSLVVRGGDEQYF. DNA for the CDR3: TGTGCCAGCAGCTTAGTCGTGCGGGGGGGCGACGAGCAGTACTTC.

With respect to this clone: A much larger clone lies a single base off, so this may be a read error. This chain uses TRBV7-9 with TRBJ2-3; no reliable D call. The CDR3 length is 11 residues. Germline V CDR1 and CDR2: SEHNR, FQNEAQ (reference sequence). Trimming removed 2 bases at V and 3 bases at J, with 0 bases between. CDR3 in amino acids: CASSLTDTQYF. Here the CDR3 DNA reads TGTGCCAGCAGCTTAACAGATACGCAGTATTTT.

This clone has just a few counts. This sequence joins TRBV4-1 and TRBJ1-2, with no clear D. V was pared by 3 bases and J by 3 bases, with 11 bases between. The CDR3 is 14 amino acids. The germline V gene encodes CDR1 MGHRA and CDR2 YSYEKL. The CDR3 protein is CASSHVKLDYGYTF. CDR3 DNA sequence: TGCGCCAGCAGCCATGTGAAATTGGACTATGGCTACACCTTC.

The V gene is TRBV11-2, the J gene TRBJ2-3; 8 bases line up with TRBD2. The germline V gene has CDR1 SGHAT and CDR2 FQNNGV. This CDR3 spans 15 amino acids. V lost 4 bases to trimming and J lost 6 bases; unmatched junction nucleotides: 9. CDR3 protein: CASSSNTGGADTQYF. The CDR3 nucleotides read TGTGCCAGCAGCTCCAATACCGGGGGGGCGGATACGCAGTATTTT. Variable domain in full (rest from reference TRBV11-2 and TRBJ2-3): EAGVAQSPRYKIIEKRQSVAFWCNPISGHATLYWYQQILGQGPKLLIQFQNNGVVDDSQLPKDRFSAERLKGVDSTLKIQPAKLEDSAVYLCASSSNTGGADTQYFGPGTRLTVL.

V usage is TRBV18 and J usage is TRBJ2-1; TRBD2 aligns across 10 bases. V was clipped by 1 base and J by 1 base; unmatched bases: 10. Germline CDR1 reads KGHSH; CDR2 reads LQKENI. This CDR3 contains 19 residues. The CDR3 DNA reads TGTGCCAGCTCACCACGTAAAGCGGGGGGGCGGACGTCCTACAATGAGCAGTTCTTC. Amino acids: CASSPRKAGGRTSYNEQFF.

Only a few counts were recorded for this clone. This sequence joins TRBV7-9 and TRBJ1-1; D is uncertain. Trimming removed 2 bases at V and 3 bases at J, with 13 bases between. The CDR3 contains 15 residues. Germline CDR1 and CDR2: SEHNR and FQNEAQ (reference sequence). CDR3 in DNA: TGTGCCAGCAGCTTACACTCGGACGGGGACACTGAAGCTTTCTTT. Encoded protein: CASSLHSDGDTEAFF.

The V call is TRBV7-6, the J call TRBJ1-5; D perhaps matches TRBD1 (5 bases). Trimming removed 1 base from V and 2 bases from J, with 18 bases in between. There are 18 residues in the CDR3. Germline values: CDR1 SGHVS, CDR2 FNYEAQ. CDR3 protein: CASSLGRGQREGNQPQHF. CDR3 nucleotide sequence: TGTGCCAGCAGCTTAGGTAGGGGCCAGCGAGAGGGCAATCAGCCCCAGCATTTT.

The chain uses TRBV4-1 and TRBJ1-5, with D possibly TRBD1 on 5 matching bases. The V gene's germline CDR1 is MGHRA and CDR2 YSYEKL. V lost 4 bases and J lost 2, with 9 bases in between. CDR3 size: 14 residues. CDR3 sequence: CASSPTGGNQPQHF. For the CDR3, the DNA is TGCGCCAGCAGCCCTACGGGGGGCAATCAGCCCCAGCATTTT.

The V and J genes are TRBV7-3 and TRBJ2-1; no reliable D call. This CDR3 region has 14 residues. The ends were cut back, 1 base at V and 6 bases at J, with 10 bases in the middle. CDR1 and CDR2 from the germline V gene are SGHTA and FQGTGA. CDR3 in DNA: TGTGCCAGCAGCTTAAGGGGTCAGATCAATGAGCAGTTCTTC. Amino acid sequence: CASSLRGQINEQFF.